This T cell receptor (beta chain) was sequenced during a study of shared clonotypes between healthy human individuals. Turning to the study itself: CD4 naive cells filled three plates per donor, CD4 memory three, CD8 naive two and CD8 memory one.

In regard to this clone: Because the CDR3's place on the DNA is in doubt, the DNA is left out and the CDR3 is given as listed by TCRdb.

Data came from immunoSEQ multiplex PCR; TCRdb stores just in-frame clones and leaves some out. Here the sample spans about a million clones, over 60% being singletons. The CDR3 length equals 15 residues, ends included. What was sequenced was memory CD4+ T cells sorted from blood. Subset denoted: CD45RA-negative fraction. The sequence derives from a man between 18 and 35 years old in good health. The chain employs TRBV12-1 and TRBJ2-3; the table assigns TRBD2, which was not confirmed against the DNA. TRBV12-1 represents a pseudogene. This CDR3 is CASSFGGGSTDTQYF.